The next 23 T cell receptor beta chains were all read from a single sample in a study of blood T cell repertoires in COVID-19. Sequencing was performed with immunoSEQ multiplex PCR; in TCRdb, only in-frame clones are kept and a portion is missing. The table includes about 370,000 clones, over 75% detected once. Sequenced material: PBMCs or T cells enriched from blood (not recorded which). These receptors all come from a young man who had recovered from COVID-19.

This clone has a single count. A read error may be the cause here, since a much bigger clone is one base away. The chain has TRBV5-5 and TRBJ1-1; perhaps TRBD1 as D (6 bases). With 5 bases removed from V and 1 base from J, the gap between germline ends came to 9 bases. Looked up from germline, CDR1 is SGHKS and CDR2 is YYEKEE (reference sequence). The CDR3 consists of 13 residues. Here the CDR3 reads CASSWGQNTEAFF. The CDR3 nucleotides read TGTGCCAGCAGTTGGGGGCAGAACACTGAAGCTTTCTTT.

Only one count was recorded for this clone. The chain couples TRBV5-1 to TRBJ1-3; 11 bases are shared with TRBD1. J gave up 2 bases and V 2 bases, and 3 bases lay outside the gene matches. Germline assignment: CDR1 SGHRS and CDR2 YFSETQ. This CDR3 is 16 amino acids long. This CDR3 is CASSFGTGGAGNTIYF. CDR3 nucleotides: TGCGCCAGCAGCTTCGGGACAGGGGGAGCTGGAAACACCATATATTTT.

This clone has only one observation. V and J are TRBV4-1 and TRBJ1-2; D ambiguous. V lost 2 bases and J 0 bases, leaving 10 bases between the germline ends. Germline V CDR1 and CDR2: MGHRA, YSYEKL. The length of the CDR3 is 15 residues. The CDR3 sequence: CASSQPGRANYGYTF. The CDR3 DNA follows: TGCGCCAGCAGCCAACCCGGGAGGGCTAACTATGGCTACACCTTC.

The chain combines TRBV30 with TRBJ1-1; 10 nucleotides align to TRBD1. The CDR3 has 12 residues. Germline loops: CDR1 GTSNPN, CDR2 SVGIG (reference sequence). The V gene end was trimmed by 8 bases and the J gene end by 5 bases; junction bases not matched to a gene: 5. The CDR3 nucleotides are TGTGCCGCGACAGGGGGCACAACTGAAGCTTTCTTT. Its protein is CAATGGTTEAFF. The full variable domain, completed using reference TRBV30 and TRBJ1-1, is SQTIHQWPATLVQPVGSPLSLECTVEGTSNPNLYWYRQAAGRGLQLLFYSVGIGQISSEVPQNLSASRPQDRQFILSSKKLLLSDSGFYLCAATGGTTEAFFGQGTRLTVV.

This clone was recorded only once. The CDR3 DNA reads as TGTGCCAGCAGTGAAAACGGCGGGGCGTCCTACAATGAGCAGTTCTTC. Protein: CASSENGGASYNEQFF. V usage is TRBV6-1 and J usage is TRBJ2-1; a possible D gene is TRBD2 (6 bases). CDR1 and CDR2 (germline): MNHNS, SASEGT. Trimming shortened V by 2 bases and J by 1 base, and 12 bases separated the two germline ends. The CDR3 spans 16 residues.

This chain joins TRBV5-4 and TRBJ2-2; 7 positions match TRBD1. The germline V gene has CDR1 SGHNT and CDR2 YYREEE (reference sequence). The CDR3 spans 16 residues. J was trimmed by 2 bases and V by 0 bases; bases with no gene match: 4. The CDR3 loop reads CASSLDLGGNTGELFF. CDR3 DNA sequence: TGTGCCAGCAGCTTGGATTTAGGGGGCAACACCGGGGAGCTGTTTTTT.

The V and J genes are TRBV7-9 and TRBJ1-2, with 7 positions matching TRBD1. V shed 0 bases, J shed 6 bases, and the junction held 1 base outside the gene matches. CDR3 length: 13 residues. From germline, CDR1 is SEHNR and CDR2 FQNEAQ (reference sequence). This CDR3 is CASSLAQGDGYTF. The CDR3, as DNA: TGTGCCAGCAGCTTAGCGCAGGGGGATGGCTACACCTTC.

The CDR3 nucleotides read TGTGCCAGCAGCCCTCTTTTGGCAACCGTGGAGACCCAGTACTTC. It is translated as CASSPLLATVETQYF. The V call is TRBV9, the J call TRBJ2-5; D ambiguous. CDR3 length equals 15 residues. Trimming cost V 4 bases and J 5 bases, with 18 bases left between them. Germline CDR1 reads SGDLS; CDR2 reads YYNGEE. Full variable domain (remainder filled in from reference TRBV9 and TRBJ2-5): DSGVTQTPKHLITATGQRVTLRCSPRSGDLSVYWYQQSLDQGLQFLIQYYNGEERAKGNILERFSAQQFPDLHSELNLSSLELGDSALYFCASSPLLATVETQYFGPGTRLLVL.

This chain joins TRBV27 and TRBJ1-1; TRBD1 matches at 7 bases. The CDR3 sequence is 15 residues long. The V and J ends lost 0 bases and 1 base, in that order; junction bases with no gene match: 2. From germline, CDR1 is MNHEY and CDR2 SMNVEV (reference sequence). CDR3 amino acids: CASSLSWTGNTEAFF. As DNA, the CDR3 is TGTGCCAGCAGTTTATCGTGGACAGGGAACACTGAAGCTTTCTTT.

This chain uses TRBV7-2 with TRBJ2-7; 7 bases are shared with TRBD1. Trimming removed 1 base from V and 6 bases from J; junction bases left unmatched: 6. The CDR3 covers 14 residues. CDR1 and CDR2 (germline): SGHTA, FQGNSA. The DNA of the CDR3 is TGTGCCAGCAGCTTAGAGGGGGCTTTCGGCGAGCAGTACTTC. Translating it yields CASSLEGAFGEQYF.

This chain connects TRBV6-5 to TRBJ2-7; D is possibly TRBD1 (6 bases). Trimming shortened V by 2 bases and J by 5 bases, and 10 bases separated the two germline ends. The CDR3 has 13 amino acids. In germline, CDR1 is MNHEY, CDR2 SVGAGI. The CDR3 here is CASSYQGTHEQYF. The CDR3 region has the DNA TGTGCCAGCAGTTACCAGGGGACCCACGAGCAGTACTTC.

The chain uses TRBV4-3 and TRBJ1-5; 7 positions match TRBD1. This CDR3 is 16 amino acids long. The germline gives CDR1 LGHNA, CDR2 YSLEER. J was trimmed by 5 bases and V by 0 bases; bases with no gene match: 7. The CDR3 sequence: CASSQESTGNYQPQHF. The DNA of the CDR3 is TGCGCCAGCAGCCAAGAATCGACAGGGAACTATCAGCCCCAGCATTTT.

This sequence joins TRBV7-8 and TRBJ2-5; TRBD2 is a possible D gene (5 bases). Germline V gene data show CDR1 as SGHVS and CDR2 as FQNEAQ. The CDR3 covers 17 residues. V lost 1 base and J lost 5, with 20 bases in between. CDR3 region: CASSLVGLALLGETQYF. The CDR3, as DNA: TGTGCCAGCAGCTTAGTTGGCCTAGCACTCCTTGGGGAGACCCAGTACTTC.

The chain carries TRBV7-2 and TRBJ1-5; TRBD1 matches at 7 bases. The germline CDR1 and CDR2 sequences are SGHTA and FQGNSA. V shed 1 base, J shed 7 bases, and the junction held 7 bases outside the gene matches. The CDR3 runs to 15 residues. The CDR3 protein is CASSLGAQGRQPQHF. As DNA, the CDR3 is TGTGCCAGCAGCTTAGGCGCACAGGGGAGGCAGCCCCAGCATTTT.

The gene calls are TRBV6-5 and TRBJ1-2; the D is unclear. Germline CDR1 and CDR2: MNHEY and SVGAGI. V lost 4 bases, J lost 2 bases, and 14 bases lay in between. CDR3 length: 15 amino acids. This chain's CDR3 is CASSFHNSQNYGYTF. The CDR3 bases are TGTGCCAGCAGTTTCCATAACAGTCAAAACTATGGCTACACCTTC.

The chain is built from TRBV5-1 and TRBJ1-5; the D gene is possibly TRBD1 (6 bases). Between the trimmed V and J ends, which lost 1 base and 7 bases, there was a span of 6 bases. The germline CDR1 and CDR2 sequences are SGHRS and YFSETQ. The CDR3 totals 12 residues. In nucleotides, the CDR3 is TGCGCCAGCAGCTTGACAGGGCAGCCCCAGCATTTT. Encoded protein: CASSLTGQPQHF.

This chain uses TRBV28 with TRBJ1-2, with a possible D match to TRBD1 (6 bases). Germline V gene lookup returns CDR1 MDHEN and CDR2 SYDVKM. CDR3 length: 13 residues. Trimming left V 3 bases short and J 7 bases short, with 12 bases between. The CDR3 spells CASSLGGARGYTF. DNA for the CDR3: TGTGCCAGCAGTTTGGGGGGGGCGCGTGGCTACACCTTC.

J is TRBJ1-2 and V is TRBV7-9; TRBD1 might be the D (6 bases). Deletions cut 1 base from V and 5 bases from J, with 14 bases between. The CDR3 runs 15 residues. Germline V gives CDR1 SEHNR, CDR2 FQNEAQ (reference sequence). CDR3 loop: CASSLGSTGQYGYTF. CDR3 DNA: TGTGCCAGCAGCTTAGGCTCGACAGGCCAATATGGCTACACCTTC.

This clone has more than one count but fewer than ten. The rearrangement links TRBV5-1 to TRBJ1-1; 10 nucleotides align to TRBD1. Germline V lookup: CDR1 SGHRS, CDR2 YFSETQ. V was pared by 3 bases and J by 2 bases, with 7 bases of the junction left unmatched. This CDR3 has 16 residues. The CDR3 region is CASSSAGDRGNTEAFF. The CDR3 DNA follows: TGCGCCAGCAGCTCCGCCGGGGACAGGGGCAACACTGAAGCTTTCTTT. Together with reference TRBV5-1 and TRBJ1-1, the CDR3 gives the full variable domain: KAGVTQTPRYLIKTRGQQVTLSCSPISGHRSVSWYQQTPGQGLQFLFEYFSETQRNKGNFPGRFSGRQFSNSRSEMNVSTLELGDSALYLCASSSAGDRGNTEAFFGQGTRLTVV.

This sequence joins TRBV5-6 and TRBJ1-1; 8 bases are shared with TRBD1. The CDR3 consists of 15 residues. Trimming took 4 bases from V and 0 from J; bases not matched to a gene: 5. The germline CDR1 and CDR2 sequences are SGHDT and YYEEEE. CDR3 sequence: CASSEDRGLNTEAFF. The CDR3 region has the DNA TGTGCCAGCAGCGAAGACAGGGGCCTGAACACTGAAGCTTTCTTT.

The CDR3 protein is CASSGRDRARYTF. CDR3 DNA: TGTGCCAGTAGTGGCCGGGACAGGGCCCGCTACACCTTC. This chain joins TRBV19 and TRBJ1-2, with 9 bases lining up with TRBD1. V gave up 5 bases and J gave up 9 bases; unmatched junction bases: 7. The germline V gene has CDR1 LNHDA and CDR2 SQIVND (reference sequence). The CDR3 runs 13 residues.

V usage is TRBV10-3 and J usage is TRBJ1-2; 7 positions match TRBD1. The J segment lost 5 bases and the V segment lost 0 bases, leaving 6 bases of the junction unmatched. CDR1 and CDR2 (germline): ENHRY, SYGVKD. The CDR3 is 15 amino acids. The CDR3 reads CAISESGGAGYGYTF. The CDR3 DNA reads TGTGCCATCAGTGAGTCAGGGGGCGCGGGATATGGCTACACCTTC.

The CDR3: CASSLGGGRAYEQYF. The CDR3 DNA sequence: TGTGCCAGCAGCCTCGGCGGCGGCAGGGCCTACGAGCAGTACTTC. The chain employs TRBV11-2 and TRBJ2-7, with TRBD1 as a possible D gene (5 bases). The germline V gene encodes CDR1 SGHAT and CDR2 FQNNGV. The CDR3 loop spans 15 amino acids. Trimming pared 5 bases from V and 2 bases from J, leaving 16 bases between.